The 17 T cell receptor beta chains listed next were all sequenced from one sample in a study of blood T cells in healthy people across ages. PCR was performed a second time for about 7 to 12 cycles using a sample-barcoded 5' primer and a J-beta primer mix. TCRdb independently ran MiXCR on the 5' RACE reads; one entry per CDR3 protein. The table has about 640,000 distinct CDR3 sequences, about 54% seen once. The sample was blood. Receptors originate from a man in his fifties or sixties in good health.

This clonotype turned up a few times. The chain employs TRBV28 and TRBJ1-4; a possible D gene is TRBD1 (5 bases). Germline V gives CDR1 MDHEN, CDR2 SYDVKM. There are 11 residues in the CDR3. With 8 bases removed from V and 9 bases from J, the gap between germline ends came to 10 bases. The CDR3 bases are TGTGCCAGCCTGTCAGGGAAAAAACTGTTTTTT. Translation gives CASLSGKKLFF.

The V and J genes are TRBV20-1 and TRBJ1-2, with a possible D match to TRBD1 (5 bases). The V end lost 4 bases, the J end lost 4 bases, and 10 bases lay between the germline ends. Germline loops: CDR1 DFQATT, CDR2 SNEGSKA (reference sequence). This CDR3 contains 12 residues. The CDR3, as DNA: TGCAGTGCTATCGAGGACACCTATGGCTACACCTTC. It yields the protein CSAIEDTYGYTF.

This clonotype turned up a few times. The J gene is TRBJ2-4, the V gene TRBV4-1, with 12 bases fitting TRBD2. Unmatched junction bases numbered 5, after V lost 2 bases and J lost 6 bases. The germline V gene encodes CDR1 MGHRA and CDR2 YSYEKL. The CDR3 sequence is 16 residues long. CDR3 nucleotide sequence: TGCGCCAGCAGCCAACTAGCGGGGGGGTTTGGAAACATTCAGTACTTC. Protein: CASSQLAGGFGNIQYF.

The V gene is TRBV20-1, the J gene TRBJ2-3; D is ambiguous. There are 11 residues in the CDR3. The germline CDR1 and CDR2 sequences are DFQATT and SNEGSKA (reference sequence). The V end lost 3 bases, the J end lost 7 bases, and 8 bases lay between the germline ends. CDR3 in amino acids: CSASESYTQYF. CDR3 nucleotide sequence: TGCAGTGCTAGTGAGTCTTATACGCAGTATTTT.

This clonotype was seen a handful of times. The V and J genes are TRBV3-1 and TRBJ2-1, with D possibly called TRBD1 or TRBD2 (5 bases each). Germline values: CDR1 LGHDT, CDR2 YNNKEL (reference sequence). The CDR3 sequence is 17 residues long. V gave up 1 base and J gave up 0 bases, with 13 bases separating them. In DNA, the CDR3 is TGTGCCAGCAGCCAAGGAGGGGTTCCCAGCTCCTACAATGAGCAGTTCTTC. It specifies CASSQGGVPSSYNEQFF.

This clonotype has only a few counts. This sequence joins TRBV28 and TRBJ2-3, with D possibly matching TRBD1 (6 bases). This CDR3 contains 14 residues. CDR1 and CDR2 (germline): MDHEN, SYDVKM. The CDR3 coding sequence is TGTGCTTCATCTCTCAGGGGTTGGCCAGATACGCAGTATTTT. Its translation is CASSLRGWPDTQYF.

CDR3 nucleotide sequence: TGTGCCAGCTTTACCGGTGGGGCGGACAATGAGCAGTTCTTC. Translating gives CASFTGGADNEQFF. This chain links TRBV6-1 with TRBJ2-1; perhaps TRBD1 as D (5 bases). The CDR3 is 14 amino acids. V dropped 8 bases and J dropped 5 bases, with 16 bases sitting between them. CDR1 MNHNS and CDR2 SASEGT come from the germline V gene.

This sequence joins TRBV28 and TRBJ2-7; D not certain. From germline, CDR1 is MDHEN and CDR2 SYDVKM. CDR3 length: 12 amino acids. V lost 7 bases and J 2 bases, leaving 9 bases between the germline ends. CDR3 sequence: CASTPGPYEQYF. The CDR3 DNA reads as TGTGCCAGCACTCCGGGTCCCTACGAGCAGTACTTC. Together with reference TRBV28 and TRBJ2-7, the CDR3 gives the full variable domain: DVKVTQSSRYLVKRTGEKVFLECVQDMDHENMFWYRQDPGLGLRLIYFSYDVKMKEKGDIPEGYSVSREKKERFSLILESASTNQTSMYLCASTPGPYEQYFGPGTRLTVT.

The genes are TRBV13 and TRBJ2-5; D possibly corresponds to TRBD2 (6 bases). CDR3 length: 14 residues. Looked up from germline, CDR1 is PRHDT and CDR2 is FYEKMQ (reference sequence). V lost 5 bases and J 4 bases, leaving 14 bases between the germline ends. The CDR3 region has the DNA TGTGCCAGCAGCGAAGTTAGGCGGGGAGAGACCCAGTACTTC. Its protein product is CASSEVRRGETQYF.

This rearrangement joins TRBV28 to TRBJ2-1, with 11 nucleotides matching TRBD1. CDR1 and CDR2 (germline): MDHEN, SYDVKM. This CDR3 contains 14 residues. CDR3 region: CEIPGTGGYNEQFF. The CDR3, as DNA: TGTGAGATACCCGGGACAGGGGGCTACAATGAGCAGTTCTTC.

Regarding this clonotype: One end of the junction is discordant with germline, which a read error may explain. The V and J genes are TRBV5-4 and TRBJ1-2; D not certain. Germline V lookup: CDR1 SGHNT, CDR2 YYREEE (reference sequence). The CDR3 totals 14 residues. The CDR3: CASSLAALLGGYTF. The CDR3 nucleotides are TGTGCCAGTAGCTTGGCGGCCTTACTAGGGGGCTACACCTTC.

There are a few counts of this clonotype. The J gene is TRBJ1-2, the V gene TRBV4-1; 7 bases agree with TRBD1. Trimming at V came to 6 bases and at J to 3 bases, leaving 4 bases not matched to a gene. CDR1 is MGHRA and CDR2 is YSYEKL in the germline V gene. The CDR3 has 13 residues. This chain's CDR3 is CASRHGQDYGYTF. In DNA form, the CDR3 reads TGCGCCAGCAGACATGGACAGGACTATGGCTACACCTTC.

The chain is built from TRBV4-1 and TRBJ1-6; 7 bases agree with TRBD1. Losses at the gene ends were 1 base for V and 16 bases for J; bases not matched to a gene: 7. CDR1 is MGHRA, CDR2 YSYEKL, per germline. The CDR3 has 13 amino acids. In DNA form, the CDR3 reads TGCGCCAGCAGCCAAGCGGGACAGCGAGTTCTCCACTTT. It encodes CASSQAGQRVLHF.

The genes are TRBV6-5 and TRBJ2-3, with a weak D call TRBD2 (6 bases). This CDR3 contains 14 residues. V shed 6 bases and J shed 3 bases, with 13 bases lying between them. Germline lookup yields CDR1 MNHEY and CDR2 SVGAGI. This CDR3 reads CASRLTGVTDTQYF. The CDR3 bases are TGTGCCAGCAGACTCACGGGGGTAACAGATACGCAGTATTTT.

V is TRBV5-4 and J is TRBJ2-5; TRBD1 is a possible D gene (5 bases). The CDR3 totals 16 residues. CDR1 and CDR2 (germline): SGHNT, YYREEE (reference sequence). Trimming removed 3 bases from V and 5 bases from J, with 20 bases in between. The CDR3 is CASSSSGPGSGETQYF. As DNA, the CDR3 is TGTGCCAGCAGCTCCTCCGGCCCAGGGTCTGGCGAGACCCAGTACTTC.

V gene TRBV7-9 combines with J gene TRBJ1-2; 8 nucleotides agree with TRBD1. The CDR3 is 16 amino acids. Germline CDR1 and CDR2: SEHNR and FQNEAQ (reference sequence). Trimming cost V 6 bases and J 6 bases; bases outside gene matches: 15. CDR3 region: CASSFGQGIWDDGYTF. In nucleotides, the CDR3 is TGTGCCAGCAGTTTCGGACAGGGTATTTGGGACGATGGCTACACCTTC. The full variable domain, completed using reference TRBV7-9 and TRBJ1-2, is DTGVSQNPRHKITKRGQNVTFRCDPISEHNRLYWYRQTLGQGPEFLTYFQNEAQLEKSRLLSDRFSAERPKGSFSTLEIQRTEQGDSAMYLCASSFGQGIWDDGYTFGSGTRLTVV.

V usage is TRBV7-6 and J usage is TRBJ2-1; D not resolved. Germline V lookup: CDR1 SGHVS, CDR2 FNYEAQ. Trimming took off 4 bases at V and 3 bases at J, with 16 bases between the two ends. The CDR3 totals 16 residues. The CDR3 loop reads CASSSLTGDYYNEQFF. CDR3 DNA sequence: TGTGCCAGCAGCTCCTTGACGGGTGATTACTACAATGAGCAGTTCTTC.